One sample yielded the 20 T cell receptor beta chains listed below, sequenced in a study of graft-versus-host responses after intestinal transplantation. Produced via immunoSEQ multiplex PCR; TCRdb's table is partial and in-frame only. This table holds 60,000 to 65,000 clones, around 90% found once. Graft tissue processing released intraepithelial and lamina propria lymphocytes. The sample consisted of ileum tissue, taken less than 400 days after transplant. The receptors come from a human patient who received an intestinal transplant, so some T cells may come from the graft donor.

The chain joins TRBV6-1 to TRBJ2-3, with D possibly matching TRBD1 (5 bases). Per the germline V gene, CDR1 is MNHNS and CDR2 is SASEGT. V was clipped by 6 bases and J by 1 base, with 8 bases between them. CDR3 length: 13 amino acids. The chain's CDR3 is CASRGHGTDTQYF. The CDR3 DNA sequence: TGTGCCAGCAGAGGACACGGCACAGATACGCAGTATTTT.

The chain has TRBV25-1 and TRBJ2-2; 11 bases map to TRBD2. The CDR3 has 16 residues. Trimming took 3 bases from V and 5 from J; bases not matched to a gene: 5. CDR1 is MGHDK and CDR2 is SYGVNS in the germline V gene. The CDR3 DNA follows: TGTGCCAGCAGTGACCCCAGACTAGCGGGAACCGGGGAGCTGTTTTTT. Encoded protein: CASSDPRLAGTGELFF.

V gene TRBV13 combines with J gene TRBJ2-2; 7 bases match TRBD1. The germline V gene encodes CDR1 PRHDT and CDR2 FYEKMQ (reference sequence). The CDR3 is 16 amino acids. The junction had 10 bases not matched to a gene; V was cut back by 3 bases and J by 6 bases. The CDR3 bases are TGTGCCAGCAGCTTCCACGGCCAGGGGGTGGCCGGGGAGCTGTTTTTT. Residues: CASSFHGQGVAGELFF.

This chain joins TRBV6-5 and TRBJ2-2; D is perhaps TRBD1 (5 bases). The CDR3 runs 12 residues. V was shortened by 10 bases and J by 5 bases, with 11 bases between the two germline ends. In germline, CDR1 is MNHEY, CDR2 SVGAGI. CDR3 sequence: CATDQGTGELFF. DNA of the CDR3: TGTGCCACCGACCAGGGAACCGGGGAGCTGTTTTTT.

The chain has TRBV5-1 and TRBJ2-7; a weak D match, TRBD2 (5 bases). Germline V lookup: CDR1 SGHRS, CDR2 YFSETQ. V was trimmed by 1 base and J by 3 bases, leaving 17 bases between them. The CDR3 loop spans 16 amino acids. Written as DNA, the CDR3 is TGCGCCAGCAGCTTGTGGTTCGGAGGAGCCAACTACGAGCAGTACTTC. Its protein product is CASSLWFGGANYEQYF.

The V and J genes are TRBV27 and TRBJ1-2, with 7 bases lining up with TRBD1. CDR3 length: 15 residues. After removal of 6 bases from V and 0 bases from J, the junction contained 7 bases not matched to a gene. CDR1 MNHEY and CDR2 SMNVEV come from the germline V gene (reference sequence). CDR3 sequence: CASRSGTETNYGYTF. CDR3 bases: TGTGCCAGCAGGTCCGGGACAGAGACTAACTATGGCTACACCTTC.

V is TRBV5-1 and J is TRBJ1-2, with no clear D. This CDR3 is 15 amino acids long. Germline CDR1 is SGHRS and CDR2 is YFSETQ. Trimming stripped 2 bases from V and 1 base from J, with 12 bases between. CDR3 nucleotides: TGCGCCAGCAGCTTAACGCCAGCCCTTAACTATGGCTACACCTTC. This sequence encodes CASSLTPALNYGYTF.

The chain combines TRBV7-2 with TRBJ1-5; TRBD1 might be the D (5 bases). The germline V gene encodes CDR1 SGHTA and CDR2 FQGNSA. Trimming stripped 1 base from V and 5 bases from J, with 12 bases between. This CDR3 comprises 15 residues. In nucleotides, the CDR3 is TGTGCCAGCAGCTTAGATGGGGCTAAGGATCAGCCCCAGCATTTT. Translated: CASSLDGAKDQPQHF.

The DNA of the CDR3 is TGTGCCAGCTCACCAGTTAGCGGACTAGCGGGTTCGAATGAGCAGTTCTTC. It yields the protein CASSPVSGLAGSNEQFF. The rearrangement uses TRBV18 and TRBJ2-1, with 11 bases fitting TRBD2. The trim removed 2 bases at V and 7 bases at J, leaving 10 bases unmatched. The CDR3 contains 17 residues. Germline V gene lookup returns CDR1 KGHSH and CDR2 LQKENI.

The chain has TRBV7-6 and TRBJ2-7, with 10 nucleotides matching TRBD2. The V gene end was trimmed by 4 bases and the J gene end by 3 bases; junction bases not matched to a gene: 9. Per germline, CDR1 SGHVS and CDR2 FNYEAQ. CDR3 length equals 16 residues. CDR3: CASSSHSGRALYEQYF. CDR3 bases: TGTGCCAGCAGCTCACACAGCGGGAGGGCCCTCTACGAGCAGTACTTC.

This chain uses TRBV29-1 with TRBJ2-5, with a tentative D call TRBD2 (6 bases). The CDR3 is made up of 13 amino acids. V was shortened by 7 bases and J by 2 bases, with 14 bases between the two germline ends. CDR1 is SQVTM and CDR2 is ANQGSEA in the germline V gene. CDR3 sequence reads: CSAKDGGQETQYF. Here the CDR3 DNA reads TGCAGCGCAAAAGACGGGGGACAAGAGACCCAGTACTTC.

The V gene is TRBV6-6, the J gene TRBJ2-7, with 7 bases fitting TRBD1. V was pared by 7 bases and J by 4 bases, with 10 bases of the junction left unmatched. The germline V gene encodes CDR1 MNHNY and CDR2 SVGAGI (reference sequence). The CDR3 spans 14 residues. The CDR3 bases are TGTGCCAGCACCGGGGACAGTCGGAGTTACGAGCAGTACTTC. This gives the protein CASTGDSRSYEQYF.

This clone was detected only once. This CDR3 is also generated by other DNA sequences in the sample. This chain links TRBV6-5 with TRBJ1-1; D is undetermined. CDR1 is MNHEY and CDR2 is SVGAGI in the germline V gene. The CDR3 covers 14 residues. With 2 bases removed from V and 4 bases from J, the gap between germline ends came to 11 bases. The CDR3: CASSYTRGGTEAFF. CDR3 nucleotide sequence: TGTGCCAGCAGTTACACGCGGGGTGGCACTGAAGCTTTCTTT.

The chain recombines TRBV25-1 with TRBJ1-2; 8 bases agree with TRBD1. Germline-derived CDR1 and CDR2 are MGHDK and SYGVNS. V dropped 3 bases and J dropped 5; count of bases not matched to a gene: 8. The CDR3 extends over 15 amino acids. The CDR3: CASSDPGQGVYGYTF. The CDR3 bases are TGTGCCAGCAGTGACCCCGGACAGGGAGTTTATGGCTACACCTTC.

This clone showed up just once. DNA of the CDR3: TGTGCCAGCAGACCCATAAGTAGGGGGCGCACAGATACGCAGTATTTT. This encodes CASRPISRGRTDTQYF. The V gene is TRBV6-6, the J gene TRBJ2-3, with TRBD1 identical over 7 bases. V was clipped by 6 bases and J by 1 base; unmatched bases: 10. Germline V lookup: CDR1 MNHNY, CDR2 SVGAGI (reference sequence). This CDR3 comprises 16 residues.

The DNA of the CDR3 is TGTGCCAGCAGTTACTTATCCGGGACTAGTGGTAATGAGCAGTTCTTC. It encodes CASSYLSGTSGNEQFF. The chain has TRBV6-5 and TRBJ2-1; TRBD2 agrees at 8 bases. V shed 1 base, J shed 7 bases, and the junction held 9 bases outside the gene matches. The length of the CDR3 is 16 residues. Germline CDR1 MNHEY, CDR2 SVGAGI.

This rearrangement joins TRBV30 to TRBJ2-5; maybe TRBD1 (6 bases). Germline CDR1 GTSNPN, CDR2 SVGIG (reference sequence). The CDR3 is 14 amino acids. V gave up 0 bases and J gave up 0 bases, with 8 bases separating them. The CDR3 is CAWSVGTNQETQYF. DNA of the CDR3: TGTGCCTGGAGTGTAGGGACAAACCAAGAGACCCAGTACTTC.

The rearrangement uses TRBV5-1 and TRBJ2-1; the match to TRBD2 covers 8 bases. Germline CDR1 and CDR2: SGHRS and YFSETQ. The CDR3 loop spans 15 amino acids. V lost 1 base to trimming and J lost 0 bases; unmatched junction nucleotides: 0. This CDR3 reads CASSLSGSSYNEQFF. DNA of the CDR3: TGCGCCAGCAGCTTGAGCGGGAGCTCCTACAATGAGCAGTTCTTC.

The chain couples TRBV28 to TRBJ2-6; D is uncertain. The germline CDR1 and CDR2 sequences are MDHEN and SYDVKM. Trimming stripped 3 bases from V and 0 bases from J, with 6 bases between. This CDR3 contains 15 residues. CDR3 sequence reads: CASSFRASGANVLTF. The DNA for the CDR3 is TGTGCCAGCAGTTTCCGAGCCTCTGGGGCCAACGTCCTGACTTTC.

V gene TRBV2 combines with J gene TRBJ1-1; no firm D call. The germline gives CDR1 SNHLY, CDR2 FYNNEI. Trimming took off 11 bases at V and 0 bases at J, with 13 bases between the two ends. The CDR3 has 13 amino acids. CDR3 DNA: TGTGCCGCAAGGGAGGGAATGAACACTGAAGCTTTCTTT. Encoded protein: CAAREGMNTEAFF.